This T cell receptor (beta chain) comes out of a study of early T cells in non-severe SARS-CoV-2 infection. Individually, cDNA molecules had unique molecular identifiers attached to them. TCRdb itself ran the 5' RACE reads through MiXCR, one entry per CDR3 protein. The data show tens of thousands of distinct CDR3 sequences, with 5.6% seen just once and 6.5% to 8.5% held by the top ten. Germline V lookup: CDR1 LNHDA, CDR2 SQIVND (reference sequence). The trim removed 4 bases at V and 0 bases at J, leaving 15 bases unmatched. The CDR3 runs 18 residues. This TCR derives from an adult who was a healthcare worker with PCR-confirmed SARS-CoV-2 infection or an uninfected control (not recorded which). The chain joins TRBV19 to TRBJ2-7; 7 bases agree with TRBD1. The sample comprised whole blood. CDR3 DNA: TGTGCCAGTAGTACGCCCTCCCACAGGGGACGACGCTCCTACGAGCAGTACTTC. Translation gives CASSTPSHRGRRSYEQYF.